This T cell receptor beta chain is from a study of blood T cell repertoires in COVID-19. Germline V lookup: CDR1 LGHDT, CDR2 YNNKEL (reference sequence). V was cut by 3 bases and J by 0 bases, with 3 bases left in between. The CDR3 covers 12 residues. The study drew participants aged about 18 to 90 years from roughly 25 US areas. Self-reported history from a screening survey and questionnaire set each donor's cohort. In the source study's methods: Amplification of reference gene primers provided the estimated nucleated cell counts. Some clones are missing from TCRdb's copy, which holds only in-frame ones; the method was immunoSEQ multiplex PCR. The D gene and trimming were derived from the DNA, and the V and J assignments and clone size from that table. Of approximately 470,000 clones in the sample, about nine tenths were seen once.

V is TRBV3-1 (or the pseudogene TRBV3-2) and J is TRBJ2-7; unclear D gene. The source material was PBMCs or T cells enriched from blood (not recorded which). The source is a woman aged 18-29 years who had recovered from COVID-19. CDR3 residues: CASSQASYEQYF. The CDR3, as DNA: TGTGCCAGCAGCCAGGCCTCCTACGAGCAGTACTTC.